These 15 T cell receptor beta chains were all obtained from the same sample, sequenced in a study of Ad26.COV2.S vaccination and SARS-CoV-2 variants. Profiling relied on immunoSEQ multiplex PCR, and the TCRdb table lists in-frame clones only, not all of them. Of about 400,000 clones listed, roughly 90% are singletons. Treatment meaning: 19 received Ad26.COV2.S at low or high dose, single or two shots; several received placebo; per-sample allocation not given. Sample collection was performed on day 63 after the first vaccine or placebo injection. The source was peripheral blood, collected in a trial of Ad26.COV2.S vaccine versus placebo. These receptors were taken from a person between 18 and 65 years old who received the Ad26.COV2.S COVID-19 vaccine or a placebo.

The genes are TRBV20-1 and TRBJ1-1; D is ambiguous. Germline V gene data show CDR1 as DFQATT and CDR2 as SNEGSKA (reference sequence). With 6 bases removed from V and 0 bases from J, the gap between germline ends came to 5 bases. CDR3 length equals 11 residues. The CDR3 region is CSAWLNTEAFF. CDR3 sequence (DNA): TGCAGTGCATGGCTGAACACTGAAGCTTTCTTT.

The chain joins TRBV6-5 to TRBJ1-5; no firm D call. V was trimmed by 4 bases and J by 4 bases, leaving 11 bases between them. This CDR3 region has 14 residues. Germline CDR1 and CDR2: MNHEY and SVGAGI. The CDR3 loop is CASSSDGQNQPQHF. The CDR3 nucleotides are TGTGCCAGCAGTTCGGACGGGCAGAATCAGCCCCAGCATTTT.

The CDR3 protein is CASTIPGANEQFF. DNA for the CDR3: TGTGCCAGCACTATTCCGGGGGCGAATGAGCAGTTCTTC. The chain joins TRBV28 to TRBJ2-1; D possibly uses TRBD1 or TRBD2 (6 bases each). In germline, CDR1 is MDHEN, CDR2 SYDVKM. The CDR3 is 13 residues long. Trimming stripped 7 bases from V and 7 bases from J, with 14 bases between.

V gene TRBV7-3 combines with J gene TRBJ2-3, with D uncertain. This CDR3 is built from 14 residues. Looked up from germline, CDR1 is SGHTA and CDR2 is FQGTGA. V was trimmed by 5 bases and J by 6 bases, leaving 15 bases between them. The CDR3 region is CASSPGLQGDTQYF. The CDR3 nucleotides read TGTGCCAGCAGCCCGGGCCTCCAAGGGGATACGCAGTATTTT.

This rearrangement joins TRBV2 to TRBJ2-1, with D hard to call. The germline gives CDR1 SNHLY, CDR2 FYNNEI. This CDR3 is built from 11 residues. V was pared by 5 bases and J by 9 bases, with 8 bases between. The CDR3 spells CASSFDFEQFF. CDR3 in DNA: TGTGCCAGCAGTTTCGACTTTGAGCAGTTCTTC.

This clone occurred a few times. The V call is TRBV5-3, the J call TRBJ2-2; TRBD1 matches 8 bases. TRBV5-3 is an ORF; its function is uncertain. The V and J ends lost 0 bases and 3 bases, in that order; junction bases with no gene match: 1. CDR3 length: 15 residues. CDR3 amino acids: CARSLADRDTGELFF. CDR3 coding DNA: TGTGCCAGAAGCTTGGCGGACAGGGACACCGGGGAGCTGTTTTTT.

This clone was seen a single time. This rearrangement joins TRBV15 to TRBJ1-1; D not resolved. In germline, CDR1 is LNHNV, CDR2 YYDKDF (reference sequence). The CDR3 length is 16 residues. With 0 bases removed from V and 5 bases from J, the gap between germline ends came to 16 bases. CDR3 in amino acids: CATSRDRGPRMTEAFF. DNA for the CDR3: TGTGCCACCAGCAGAGACAGAGGCCCCCGAATGACTGAAGCTTTCTTT.

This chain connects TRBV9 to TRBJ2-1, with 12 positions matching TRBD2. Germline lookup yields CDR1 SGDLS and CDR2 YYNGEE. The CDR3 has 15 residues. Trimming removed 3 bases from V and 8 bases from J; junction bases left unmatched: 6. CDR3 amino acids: CASSGRLAGVYEQFF. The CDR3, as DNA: TGTGCCAGCAGCGGGAGACTAGCGGGAGTGTATGAGCAGTTCTTC.

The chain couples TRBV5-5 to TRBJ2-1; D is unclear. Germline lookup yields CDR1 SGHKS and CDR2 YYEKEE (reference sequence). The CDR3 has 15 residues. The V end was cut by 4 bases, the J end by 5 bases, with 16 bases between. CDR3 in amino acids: CASSPIHRPDNEQFF. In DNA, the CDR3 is TGTGCCAGCAGCCCTATCCACCGGCCCGACAATGAGCAGTTCTTC.

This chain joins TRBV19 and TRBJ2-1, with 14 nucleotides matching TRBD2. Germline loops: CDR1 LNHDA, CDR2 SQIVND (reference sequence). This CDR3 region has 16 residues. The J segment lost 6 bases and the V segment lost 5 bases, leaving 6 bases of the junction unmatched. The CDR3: CASSPGLAGAGNEQFF. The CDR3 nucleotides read TGTGCCAGTAGTCCGGGACTAGCGGGAGCTGGCAATGAGCAGTTCTTC.

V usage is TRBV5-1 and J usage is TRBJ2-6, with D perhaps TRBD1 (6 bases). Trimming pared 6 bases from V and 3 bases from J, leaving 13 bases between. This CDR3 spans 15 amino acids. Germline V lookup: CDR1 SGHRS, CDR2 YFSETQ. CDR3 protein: CASNLQGGGANVLTF. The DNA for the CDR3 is TGCGCCAGCAACCTACAGGGTGGTGGGGCCAACGTCCTGACTTTC.

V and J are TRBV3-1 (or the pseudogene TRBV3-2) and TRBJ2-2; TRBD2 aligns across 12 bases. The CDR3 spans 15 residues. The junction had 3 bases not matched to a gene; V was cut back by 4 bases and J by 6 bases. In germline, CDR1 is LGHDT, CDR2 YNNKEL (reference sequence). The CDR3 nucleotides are TGTGCCAGCAGCCCTCCTAGCGGGAGGGCCGGGGAGCTGTTTTTT. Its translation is CASSPPSGRAGELFF.

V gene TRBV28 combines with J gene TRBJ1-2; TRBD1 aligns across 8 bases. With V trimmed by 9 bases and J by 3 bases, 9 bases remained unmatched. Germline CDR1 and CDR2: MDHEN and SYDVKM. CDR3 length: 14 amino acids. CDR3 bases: TGTGCCAGTTCCGGACAGGGCGCGTACTATGGCTACACCTTC. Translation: CASSGQGAYYGYTF.

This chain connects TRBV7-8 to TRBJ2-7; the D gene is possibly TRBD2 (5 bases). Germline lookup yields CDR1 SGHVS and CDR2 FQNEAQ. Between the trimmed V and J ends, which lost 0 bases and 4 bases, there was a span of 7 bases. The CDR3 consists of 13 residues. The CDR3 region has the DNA TGTGCCAGCAGCTTAGCGGGAGAGTACGAGCAGTACTTC. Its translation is CASSLAGEYEQYF.

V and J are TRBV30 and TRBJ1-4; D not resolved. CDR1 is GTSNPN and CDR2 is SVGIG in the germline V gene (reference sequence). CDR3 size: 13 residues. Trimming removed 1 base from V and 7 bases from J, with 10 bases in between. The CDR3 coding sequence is TGTGCCTGGAGTGAAGGAAGGGCTGAAAAACTGTTTTTT. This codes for CAWSEGRAEKLFF. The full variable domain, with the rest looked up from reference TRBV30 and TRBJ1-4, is SQTIHQWPATLVQPVGSPLSLECTVEGTSNPNLYWYRQAAGRGLQLLFYSVGIGQISSEVPQNLSASRPQDRQFILSSKKLLLSDSGFYLCAWSEGRAEKLFFGSGTQLSVL.